These 13 T cell receptor beta chains originate from one sample sequenced in a study of CD8+ T cells in alopecia areata. Extracted RNA was reverse transcribed, and the resulting cDNA served as sequencing template. Data came from immunoSEQ multiplex PCR; TCRdb stores just in-frame clones and leaves some out. The sample shows some 160,000 clones, about three fifths of them seen only once. The sample consisted of CD8+ T cells sorted from blood. The receptors were sampled from a human donor in good health.

Only a few counts were recorded for this clone. This specimen includes other DNA sequences encoding the same CDR3. The chain couples TRBV28 to TRBJ2-7; maybe TRBD1 (6 bases). Germline lookup yields CDR1 MDHEN and CDR2 SYDVKM. The CDR3 spans 13 residues. Deletions cut 2 bases from V and 3 bases from J, with 8 bases between. CDR3 DNA: TGTGCCAGCAGTTTAGGCAGGGGCTACGAGCAGTACTTC. Translation: CASSLGRGYEQYF.

This sequence joins TRBV5-1 and TRBJ2-1, with TRBD2 as a possible D gene (5 bases). This CDR3 region has 13 residues. The germline V and J ends were trimmed by 7 bases and 5 bases, with 13 bases remaining between them. Germline CDR1 SGHRS, CDR2 YFSETQ. CDR3 sequence reads: CASYSAVHNEQFF. Written as DNA, the CDR3 is TGCGCCAGCTATTCAGCGGTACACAATGAGCAGTTCTTC.

This clone was recorded a few times. The chain couples TRBV27 to TRBJ1-5, with D perhaps matching TRBD1 (5 bases). V lost 2 bases and J lost 0, with 8 bases in between. This CDR3 spans 15 amino acids. Germline loops: CDR1 MNHEY, CDR2 SMNVEV (reference sequence). The CDR3 nucleotides read TGTGCCAGCAGTTTAAGGGGCGATAGCAATCAGCCCCAGCATTTT. It translates to CASSLRGDSNQPQHF.

This clone was observed at least ten times. The junction shows a germline mismatch at one end, possibly a read error. The chain recombines TRBV4-1 with TRBJ1-1; D unclear. The CDR3 runs 15 residues. The germline gives CDR1 MGHRA, CDR2 YSYEKL. The CDR3 coding sequence is TGCGCCAGCAACCAAATGGTGCAGCTGAACACTGAAGCTTTCTTT. It specifies CASNQMVQLNTEAFF.

The V and J genes are TRBV13 and TRBJ2-1; 10 bases match TRBD2. This CDR3 region has 15 residues. Losses at the gene ends were 3 bases for V and 8 bases for J; bases not matched to a gene: 7. Germline loops: CDR1 PRHDT, CDR2 FYEKMQ (reference sequence). The DNA of the CDR3 is TGTGCCAGCAGCTTTGGATTAGCGGGAGGATATGAGCAGTTCTTC. Translation gives CASSFGLAGGYEQFF. Together with reference TRBV13 and TRBJ2-1, the CDR3 gives the full variable domain: AAGVIQSPRHLIKEKRETATLKCYPIPRHDTVYWYQQGPGQDPQFLISFYEKMQSDKGSIPDRFSAQQFSDYHSELNMSSLELGDSALYFCASSFGLAGGYEQFFGPGTRLTVL.

J is TRBJ2-2 and V is TRBV5-1; TRBD2 matches 11 bases. The germline V gene encodes CDR1 SGHRS and CDR2 YFSETQ. Trimming took 6 bases from V and 6 from J; bases not matched to a gene: 10. This CDR3 contains 16 residues. The CDR3 nucleotides read TGCGCCAGCACCTCACTAGCGGGAGTTAACCCCGGGGAGCTGTTTTTT. Amino acids: CASTSLAGVNPGELFF. The entire variable domain, with the rest obtained from reference TRBV5-1 and TRBJ2-2, is as follows: KAGVTQTPRYLIKTRGQQVTLSCSPISGHRSVSWYQQTPGQGLQFLFEYFSETQRNKGNFPGRFSGRQFSNSRSEMNVSTLELGDSALYLCASTSLAGVNPGELFFGEGSRLTVL.

This chain connects TRBV28 to TRBJ1-1; a weak D match, TRBD1 (6 bases). Looked up from germline, CDR1 is MDHEN and CDR2 is SYDVKM. This CDR3 has 14 residues. With 10 bases removed from V and 0 bases from J, the gap between germline ends came to 15 bases. As DNA, the CDR3 is TGTGCCATCTCGAGGGGGACTGTGAACACTGAAGCTTTCTTT. It yields the protein CAISRGTVNTEAFF.

The chain carries TRBV9 and TRBJ1-2; no reliable D call. The V gene's germline CDR1 is SGDLS and CDR2 YYNGEE. V gave up 6 bases and J gave up 5 bases, with 8 bases separating them. This CDR3 contains 11 residues. CDR3 region: CASTDGYGYTF. The CDR3 region has the DNA TGTGCCAGCACGGACGGATATGGCTACACCTTC.

This chain connects TRBV6-5 to TRBJ2-7; a possible D gene is TRBD1 (5 bases). CDR1 and CDR2 (germline): MNHEY, SVGAGI. Trimming cost V 2 bases and J 9 bases, with 17 bases left between them. The CDR3 has 14 amino acids. CDR3 nucleotide sequence: TGTGCCAGCAGTTACGGGGCTCCGTCCGGCGGGCAGTACTTC. It translates to CASSYGAPSGGQYF.

The chain carries TRBV7-6 and TRBJ2-5; D might be TRBD2 (6 bases). The germline gives CDR1 SGHVS, CDR2 FNYEAQ. V was shortened by 0 bases and J by 9 bases, with 14 bases between the two germline ends. This CDR3 comprises 14 residues. The CDR3 here is CASSLAPMPGAQYF. In DNA, the CDR3 is TGTGCCAGCAGCTTAGCTCCTATGCCGGGGGCCCAGTACTTC.

The chain combines TRBV6-5 with TRBJ2-5, with D uncertain. V gave up 2 bases and J gave up 2 bases, with 9 bases separating them. This CDR3 has 14 amino acids. CDR1 MNHEY and CDR2 SVGAGI come from the germline V gene. CDR3 nucleotides: TGTGCCAGCAGTTACATTTACGGACAAGAGACCCAGTACTTC. Translation gives CASSYIYGQETQYF.

This chain joins TRBV6-5 and TRBJ2-5; 8 nucleotides line up with TRBD1. Trimming cost V 8 bases and J 5 bases; bases outside gene matches: 10. This CDR3 comprises 14 residues. In germline, CDR1 is MNHEY, CDR2 SVGAGI. The CDR3 bases are TGTGCCAGCTCCCCCGGACAGGGATTGGAGACCCAGTACTTC. Its protein is CASSPGQGLETQYF.

The rearrangement joins TRBV7-8 to TRBJ1-4, with D possibly being TRBD1 (5 bases). Trimming left V 5 bases short and J 0 bases short, with 13 bases between. The CDR3 contains 16 residues. CDR1 and CDR2 (germline): SGHVS, FQNEAQ. The CDR3 DNA follows: TGTGCCAGCAGCCCTAAGGCGGGGGCAACTAATGAAAAACTGTTTTTT. It specifies CASSPKAGATNEKLFF. Combining the CDR3 with reference TRBV7-8 and TRBJ1-4 gives the whole variable domain GAGVSQSPRYKVAKRGQDVALRCDPISGHVSLFWYQQALGQGPEFLTYFQNEAQLDKSGLPSDRFFAERPEGSVSTLKIQRTQQEDSAVYLCASSPKAGATNEKLFFGSGTQLSVL.